The 21 T cell receptor beta chains below were found in one sample sequenced in a study of blood T cells in healthy people across ages. Together with a sample-barcoded 5' primer, a J-beta primer mix was included in a second PCR lasting about 6 to 12 cycles. TCRdb re-called the 5' RACE reads with MiXCR, one entry per CDR3 protein. The sample carries hundreds of thousands of distinct CDR3 sequences, about three fifths recorded once. The sample comprised blood. Every receptor here comes from a man aged 25-45 years in good health.

As for this clonotype: An end of the junction differs from the germline gene, which may be a read error. V gene TRBV7-9 combines with J gene TRBJ1-6; a weak D match, TRBD1 (6 bases). The CDR3 length is 15 residues. Germline V gives CDR1 SEHNR, CDR2 FQNEAQ (reference sequence). The CDR3 DNA reads as TGCGCCAGCAGACCACCCACAGGGTATGGTTCACCCCTCCACTTT. It encodes CASRPPTGYGSPLHF.

The rearrangement joins TRBV29-1 to TRBJ1-2; unclear D gene. V lost 7 bases, J lost 6 bases, and 12 bases lay in between. Germline CDR1 reads SQVTM; CDR2 reads ANQGSEA. This CDR3 is built from 11 residues. This CDR3 reads CSAGEEDGYTF. The CDR3 nucleotides are TGCAGCGCCGGGGAGGAGGATGGCTACACCTTC.

This sequence joins TRBV5-5 and TRBJ2-3; D could derive from TRBD1 or TRBD2 (5 bases each). V dropped 2 bases and J dropped 2 bases, with 15 bases sitting between them. In germline, CDR1 is SGHKS, CDR2 YYEKEE (reference sequence). The CDR3 consists of 16 residues. CDR3 loop: CASSFRGVQNTDTQYF. In DNA, the CDR3 is TGTGCCAGCAGCTTTCGAGGGGTCCAAAACACAGATACGCAGTATTTT.

V is TRBV7-3 and J is TRBJ2-3; 8 bases align to TRBD1. V shed 5 bases, J shed 4 bases, and the junction held 11 bases outside the gene matches. The CDR3 has 16 amino acids. Germline CDR1 is SGHTA and CDR2 is FQGTGA. The CDR3 reads CASSRYRDRTPDTQYF. The DNA of the CDR3 is TGTGCCAGCAGCCGATATCGGGACAGGACTCCAGATACGCAGTATTTT.

The gene calls are TRBV24-1 and TRBJ2-2, with D tentatively TRBD1 or TRBD2 (6 bases each). The CDR3 totals 15 residues. Per the germline V gene, CDR1 is KGHDR and CDR2 is SFDVKD. The V and J ends lost 3 bases and 4 bases respectively, with 11 bases between them. CDR3: CATSDPGAGTGELFF. CDR3 bases: TGTGCCACCAGTGATCCGGGGGCGGGCACCGGGGAGCTGTTTTTT.

This clonotype showed up just a few times. This chain uses TRBV20-1 with TRBJ2-5; 10 bases are shared with TRBD2. Germline CDR1 and CDR2: DFQATT and SNEGSKA (reference sequence). The length of the CDR3 is 13 residues. The junction had 8 bases not matched to a gene; V was cut back by 8 bases and J by 5 bases. CDR3 nucleotides: TGCAGTCTAGCGGGAGTTCCAGGGGAGACCCAGTACTTC. This codes for CSLAGVPGETQYF.

This chain joins TRBV20-1 and TRBJ2-1; 9 bases are a match to TRBD2. Germline CDR1 and CDR2: DFQATT and SNEGSKA (reference sequence). V was pared by 0 bases and J by 8 bases, with 8 bases of the junction left unmatched. The CDR3 loop spans 15 amino acids. CDR3 residues: CSAREKREVIDEQFF. The CDR3 DNA follows: TGCAGTGCTAGAGAAAAGCGGGAGGTAATTGATGAGCAGTTCTTC.

J is TRBJ2-7 and V is TRBV27; TRBD2 matches at 7 bases. CDR3 length: 16 residues. Germline V gives CDR1 MNHEY, CDR2 SMNVEV (reference sequence). J was trimmed by 2 bases and V by 5 bases; bases with no gene match: 12. CDR3 bases: TGTGCCAGCAGTCCCACTAGGACTAGGAGTACCTACGAGCAGTACTTC. As protein: CASSPTRTRSTYEQYF.

Comment on this clonotype: The junction differs from germline at one of its ends, possibly a read error. The chain recombines TRBV7-9 with TRBJ2-5, with 11 positions matching TRBD2. Germline V gene lookup returns CDR1 SEHNR and CDR2 FQNEAQ (reference sequence). The CDR3 length is 17 residues. The CDR3: CASSLVPGLAVQEAQYF. DNA for the CDR3: TGTGCCAGCAGCTTAGTGCCGGGACTAGCGGTACAAGAGGCCCAGTACTTC.

Worth noting for this clonotype: A read error may produce the germline difference seen at one junction end. J is TRBJ2-7 and V is TRBV6-5, with TRBD1 matching 7 bases. The CDR3 is 14 residues long. Looked up from germline, CDR1 is MNHEY and CDR2 is SVGAGI. In DNA form, the CDR3 reads TGTGCCAGCAGACGGGACAGCCTCTCCTACGATCAGTACTTC. Translating gives CASRRDSLSYDQYF.

This chain joins TRBV28 and TRBJ2-4, with D tentatively TRBD2 (7 bases). Matching the DNA end better, TRBJ2-5 makes the J call doubtful. This CDR3 contains 15 residues. Germline V gene data show CDR1 as MDHEN and CDR2 as SYDVKM. CDR3 sequence (DNA): TGTGCCAGCAGCCCCGGTCTGGGAGGGGGAGAGACCCAGTACTTC. This codes for CASSPGLGGGETQYF.

This clonotype was recorded a few times. V is TRBV12-3 or TRBV12-4 and J is TRBJ2-5; possibly TRBD2 for D (5 bases). V was trimmed by 8 bases and J by 2 bases, leaving 12 bases between them. The CDR3 length is 13 residues. CDR3 residues: CASLPTGQETQYF. CDR3 nucleotide sequence: TGTGCCAGCCTCCCCACGGGGCAAGAGACCCAGTACTTC.

The chain combines TRBV6-6 with TRBJ2-1; maybe TRBD1 (6 bases). The CDR3 totals 13 residues. The germline V gene has CDR1 MNHNY and CDR2 SVGAGI (reference sequence). The V end lost 7 bases, the J end lost 3 bases, and 10 bases lay between the germline ends. In DNA form, the CDR3 reads TGTGCCAGCAAAACAGGGTTCTACAATGAGCAGTTCTTC. It encodes CASKTGFYNEQFF.

A single count supports this clonotype. The CDR3 DNA sequence: TGTGCCAGCAGCCCGACGAGGATGAACAATGAGCAGTTCTTC. Residues: CASSPTRMNNEQFF. The V gene is TRBV11-3, the J gene TRBJ2-1; D gene uncertain. Trimming removed 5 bases from V and 5 bases from J, with 13 bases in between. This CDR3 is built from 14 residues. Germline lookup yields CDR1 SGHNT and CDR2 YENEEA.

The chain has TRBV12-3 or TRBV12-4 and TRBJ1-1, with TRBD1 matching over 10 bases. The J segment lost 6 bases and the V segment lost 5 bases, leaving 12 bases of the junction unmatched. This CDR3 has 16 residues. The CDR3: CASSRPGQGIRAEAFF. The CDR3 bases are TGTGCCAGCAGTAGACCGGGACAGGGGATACGCGCTGAAGCTTTCTTT.

The chain couples TRBV12-3 or TRBV12-4 to TRBJ2-5; 11 nucleotides match TRBD2. The CDR3 is made up of 14 amino acids. Trimming took 4 bases from V and 7 from J; bases not matched to a gene: 5. The CDR3 loop is CASSWDSGRGTQYF. The DNA for the CDR3 is TGTGCCAGCAGTTGGGATAGCGGGAGGGGGACCCAGTACTTC.

This sequence joins TRBV7-2 and TRBJ2-7; D perhaps matches TRBD1 (5 bases). The CDR3 loop spans 15 amino acids. V lost 5 bases and J 3 bases, leaving 17 bases between the germline ends. CDR1 is SGHTA and CDR2 is FQGNSA in the germline V gene. CDR3 DNA sequence: TGTGCCAGCAGCACCCAGGCGCAGGGTGTCTACGAGCAGTACTTC. Its protein product is CASSTQAQGVYEQYF.

This chain's CDR3 is CASSSTRTSDIQYF. In DNA, the CDR3 is TGTGCCAGCAGCTCCACTAGGACCTCGGACATTCAGTACTTC. The rearrangement links TRBV6-5 to TRBJ2-4; TRBD2 might be the D (5 bases). Germline CDR1 MNHEY, CDR2 SVGAGI. Trimming took 6 bases from V and 8 from J, leaving 17 bases between them. The CDR3 covers 14 residues.

The rearrangement joins TRBV5-5 to TRBJ2-2, with TRBD1 as a possible D gene (5 bases). Germline V gene lookup returns CDR1 SGHKS and CDR2 YYEKEE (reference sequence). The germline V and J ends were trimmed by 2 bases and 5 bases, with 13 bases remaining between them. This CDR3 has 15 amino acids. CDR3: CASSLRDRMTGELFF. The CDR3 DNA sequence: TGTGCCAGCAGCTTACGAGACAGAATGACCGGGGAGCTGTTTTTT.

The chain has TRBV14 and TRBJ2-5, with D perhaps TRBD1 (6 bases). Germline values: CDR1 SGHDN, CDR2 FVKESK. The CDR3 runs 15 residues. V was trimmed by 4 bases and J by 11 bases, leaving 23 bases between them. This CDR3 reads CASSRYRDPTTEQYF. CDR3 in DNA: TGTGCCAGCAGCCGATACAGGGACCCTACGACTGAGCAGTACTTC. The full variable domain, its missing parts supplied by reference TRBV14 and TRBJ2-5, is EAGVTQFPSHSVIEKGQTVTLRCDPISGHDNLYWYRRVMGKEIKFLLHFVKESKQDESGMPNNRFLAERTGGTYSTLKVQPAELEDSGVYFCASSRYRDPTTEQYFGPGTRLLVL.

Only a few counts were recorded for this clonotype. The chain joins TRBV20-1 to TRBJ2-3, with D perhaps TRBD2 (6 bases). Trimming cost V 6 bases and J 6 bases, with 13 bases left between them. Per the germline V gene, CDR1 is DFQATT and CDR2 is SNEGSKA (reference sequence). CDR3 size: 12 residues. Here the CDR3 DNA reads TGCAGTGCGCGGGGCCTGGCGGATACGCAGTATTTT. Translated: CSARGLADTQYF.